What follows describes a single T cell receptor beta chain. Assay used: immunoSEQ multiplex PCR; TCRdb lists only in-frame clones, some missing. The table records over 150,000 clones, approximately 84% of them present only once. This sample was taken from a study of blood T cell repertoires in COVID-19. Across the study: COVID-19 samples collected from the United States, Italy and Spain covered acute and convalescent phases.

Enrollment of patients from Seattle took place during active infection, with longitudinal follow-up. The CDR3 is 12 amino acids. Trimming shortened V by 7 bases and J by 6 bases, and 12 bases separated the two germline ends. CDR1 and CDR2 from the germline V gene are KGHSH and LQKENI. The chain carries TRBV18 and TRBJ1-2; tentatively, D is TRBD1 (5 bases). This receptor was obtained from a woman between 55 and 75 years old with COVID-19, enrolled during active disease. Sequenced sample: peripheral blood. The CDR3 protein is CASLKTDDGYTF. In nucleotides, the CDR3 is TGTGCCAGCTTGAAGACAGACGATGGCTACACCTTC.